These 12 T cell receptor beta chains were sequenced from one sample in a study of T-cell memory formation after mild COVID-19. TCRdb reanalysed the 5' RACE reads using MiXCR and keeps one entry per CDR3 protein. The sample comprises some 49,000 distinct CDR3 sequences, 25% to 30% of which are singletons, and around 45% rests with the top ten. The sample consisted of PBMCs or a T cell subset sorted from them (not recorded which). The receptors come from a man aged 18 to 35 who had mild COVID-19 (a few samples of this study predate the infection). Cell type and time point are not known.

This clonotype was seen a few times. The J gene is TRBJ2-1, the V gene TRBV7-2; possibly TRBD2 for D (7 bases). Germline V lookup: CDR1 SGHTA, CDR2 FQGNSA. The CDR3 length is 14 residues. V gave up 1 base and J gave up 9 bases, with 13 bases separating them. In nucleotides, the CDR3 is TGTGCCAGCAGCTTAGAGGGGGGGCACATTGAGCAGTTCTTC. This gives the protein CASSLEGGHIEQFF.

This sequence joins TRBV29-1 and TRBJ2-7; a weak D match, TRBD1 (5 bases). Germline assignment: CDR1 SQVTM and CDR2 ANQGSEA. The CDR3 loop spans 11 amino acids. Trimming cost V 5 bases and J 6 bases, with 11 bases left between them. CDR3 bases: TGCAGCGTTTTAATTGGGGCCGAGCAGTACTTC. This encodes CSVLIGAEQYF.

J is TRBJ2-5 and V is TRBV27; perhaps TRBD2 as D (6 bases). Trimming pared 8 bases from V and 2 bases from J, leaving 6 bases between. The CDR3 totals 11 residues. Germline CDR1 reads MNHEY; CDR2 reads SMNVEV (reference sequence). The CDR3 reads CASGGQETQYF. The CDR3 DNA sequence: TGTGCCAGCGGGGGGCAAGAGACCCAGTACTTC.

A few counts support this clonotype. V gene TRBV15 combines with J gene TRBJ2-3, with D tentatively TRBD2 (7 bases). The CDR3 has 17 amino acids. CDR1 is LNHNV, CDR2 YYDKDF, per germline (reference sequence). V was pared by 0 bases and J by 2 bases, with 15 bases between. CDR3 sequence reads: CATSREGGGTSTDTQYF. The CDR3 DNA is TGTGCCACCAGCAGAGAGGGCGGGGGCACCTCCACAGATACGCAGTATTTT.

The sample holds a few counts of this clonotype. The chain combines TRBV4-3 with TRBJ2-1; no reliable D call. Trimming removed 1 base from V and 9 bases from J, with 10 bases in between. The CDR3 has 13 amino acids. Per the germline V gene, CDR1 is LGHNA and CDR2 is YSLEER. DNA for the CDR3: TGCGCCAGCAGCCAAGGCGTGCTAGTTGAGCAGTTCTTC. This codes for CASSQGVLVEQFF.

This clonotype was counted between two and nine times. The chain couples TRBV14 to TRBJ2-7; no definite D call. V was trimmed by 3 bases and J by 2 bases, leaving 5 bases between them. Per germline, CDR1 SGHDN and CDR2 FVKESK. The CDR3 loop spans 12 amino acids. The CDR3 loop reads CASSQSAYEQYV. CDR3 DNA sequence: TGTGCCAGCAGCCAGTCCGCCTACGAGCAGTACGTC.

This clonotype was observed a few times. The rearrangement links TRBV20-1 to TRBJ2-7; 10 bases fit TRBD2. Unmatched junction bases numbered 2, after V lost 3 bases and J lost 3 bases. Germline assignment: CDR1 DFQATT and CDR2 SNEGSKA (reference sequence). CDR3 length: 13 residues. The CDR3 nucleotides read TGCAGTGCTAGTCCTAGCGGGGGCTACGAGCAGTACGTC. It codes for CSASPSGGYEQYV.

The chain has TRBV7-9 and TRBJ2-5; 10 bases are shared with TRBD1. The CDR3 runs 17 residues. V lost 3 bases, J lost 5 bases, and 12 bases stayed unmatched. Per the germline V gene, CDR1 is SEHNR and CDR2 is FQNEAQ (reference sequence). CDR3 region: CASSFLPRDRGRETQYF. As DNA, the CDR3 is TGTGCCAGCAGCTTTCTCCCGCGTGACAGGGGGCGTGAGACCCAGTACTTC.

This chain uses TRBV6-4 with TRBJ2-1; TRBD2 matches 11 bases. Germline V CDR1 and CDR2: MRHNA, SNTAGT. Germline trimming cut 1 base from V and 13 bases from J; bases unmatched to any gene: 3. The CDR3 spans 13 residues. The CDR3 region has the DNA TGTGCCAGCAGTGACTTAGCGGGGGGGTTTCAGTTCTTC. This sequence encodes CASSDLAGGFQFF.

The table lists this clonotype with a few counts. The chain couples TRBV3-1 to TRBJ2-3; unclear D gene. The CDR3 totals 15 residues. Trimming removed 2 bases from V and 0 bases from J, with 9 bases in between. CDR1 and CDR2 from the germline V gene are LGHDT and YNNKEL (reference sequence). CDR3 protein: CASSQRDSSTDTQYF. CDR3 in DNA: TGTGCCAGCAGCCAACGCGACTCTAGCACAGATACGCAGTATTTT.

This chain uses TRBV10-2 with TRBJ1-1; 7 bases align to TRBD1. Losses at the gene ends were 6 bases for V and 4 bases for J; bases not matched to a gene: 8. CDR3 size: 14 residues. From germline, CDR1 is WSHSY and CDR2 SAAADI. The CDR3 spells CASSGTGVGTEAFF. CDR3 in DNA: TGCGCCAGCAGCGGAACAGGGGTGGGCACTGAAGCTTTCTTT.

The V call is TRBV6-5, the J call TRBJ2-3; TRBD1 or TRBD2 may be the D gene (5 bases each). The CDR3 covers 13 residues. Trimming stripped 6 bases from V and 2 bases from J, with 9 bases between. The germline V gene encodes CDR1 MNHEY and CDR2 SVGAGI. This CDR3 is CASSLGDTDTQYF. CDR3 DNA: TGTGCCAGCAGCCTGGGGGACACAGATACGCAGTATTTT.